One T cell receptor (beta chain) is described in this entry. The table lists this clonotype with a few counts. Its antigen has not been determined. No much larger clonotype is one base removed from it; base qualities were not supplied. Ficoll-Paque density gradient centrifugation was used to isolate PBMCs. This sample is drawn from a study of T-cell memory formation after mild COVID-19 (dated by TCRdb to about 2021). For the study in its entirety: TCR sequence clusters from the two donors were found to be largely donor specific. In a couple of donors, T-cell clones that expanded and contracted after mild COVID-19 were tracked by sequencing TCRalpha and TCRbeta repertoires over time. The cohort comprised two young, previously healthy adult volunteers, one female and one male.

On the study overall, not on this receptor specifically: Some responding clones were found in pre-infection memory, which suggests that pre-existing cross-reactive memory T cells took part in the SARS-CoV-2 response. Whether the second-wave clones peaking on day 37 were SARS-CoV-2 specific was not confirmed. Clones that contracted from day 15 to 85 showed balanced CD4/CD8 phenotypes, whereas a second wave of clones that expanded from day 15 to 37 leaned towards CD4+. The study included only a couple of mild cases, and larger cohorts that include severe cases with pre-infection samples were judged to be necessary. Contracting CD4+ clones were found mainly in CM and EM memory subsets, while CD8+ clones were enriched in EMRA.

The germline V gene encodes CDR1 SGHTA and CDR2 FQGNSA. Trimmed from V: 5 bases; trimmed from J: 8 bases; junction bases lacking a gene match: 3. There are 13 amino acids in the CDR3, from cysteine to phenylalanine inclusive. The kept DNA is CDR3 alone, 39 bases in frame from the first base. Sequencing used an Illumina NovaSeq 6000. TCRalpha and TCRbeta cDNA libraries were built by 5'RACE with constant-segment primers, adding sample barcodes and unique molecular identifiers. RNA was extracted from every sample with Trizol reagent. The libraries were amplified in two PCR steps, and the second step added a second sample barcode and Illumina TruSeq adapters. Sequencing of libraries was performed on an Illumina NovaSeq with 2 x 150 bp paired-end reads. In the original analysis: Reads were demultiplexed and collapsed into UMI-guided consensus sequences with migec v1.2.7. Using mixcr v2.1.11, UMI consensuses were aligned to TRA and TRB V and J templates and then assembled into clonotypes. Expanded or contracted clonotypes were those called significant by both edgeR and NoisET, with noise models trained on biological replicates. For edgeR calls, the cutoffs were a false discovery rate-adjusted p below 0.01 and a log2 fold-change threshold of 1. As an exploratory analysis of dynamics, max-normalized trajectories of the 1000 most abundant clonotypes were examined by PCA with hierarchical clustering. Separately sequenced CD4+ and CD8+ repertoires were used to assign the CD4 or CD8 phenotype of responding clones. TCRdb trimmed the raw reads at Q25, called clones with MiXCR and kept productive beta chains. Each entry merges the rows of one CDR3 protein and shows their most common DNA and genes. These V and J calls rely on TCRdb rather than the paper's analysis. In all, the sample holds about 540,000 distinct CDR3 sequences, and 20% of those were seen once. Clones ranked in the top ten supply about 12% of the sample.

The chain joins TRBV7-2 to TRBJ1-6; TRBD1 aligns with 7 central bases. The source is an adult woman who had mild COVID-19 (a few samples of this study predate the infection). The sample titles of this study are shuffled in the database, so cell type and time point are left out; the donor was told from shared clones. The sample taken for sequencing was PBMCs or a T cell subset sorted from them (not recorded which). The CDR3 protein is CASSVTGDSPLHF. The DNA sequence is as follows: TGTGCCAGCAGCGTCACAGGGGATTCACCCCTCCACTTT.